The clone carrying this T cell receptor beta chain has only a few counts. Its cognate antigen is unknown. The record originates from a study of blood T cells in healthy people across ages. Findings and caveats of the study: PBMC samples, being unsorted, prevented any conclusive comparison of naive and antigen-experienced cells. Fewer expanded clones and more diversity marked long-lived versus aged donors. Significant beta diversity loss was already apparent by age approximately 40, declining roughly linearly. Donor CMV infection status was unknown, possibly confounding age-related changes in expanded clonotypes.

V lost 6 bases and J lost 3; bases outside the gene matches: 0. Germline V gene data show CDR1 as ENHRY and CDR2 as SYGVKD. The CDR3 runs to 12 residues. A second PCR, run for about 7 to 11 cycles, used a sample-barcoded 5' primer plus a J-beta primer mix. TCRdb fed the 5' RACE reads into MiXCR, producing one record per CDR3 protein. The profile shows fewer than 950,000 distinct CDR3 sequences, about 48% of them singletons. This sequence originates from a man at least 80 years old in good health. The chain uses TRBV10-3 and TRBJ2-5; TRBD1 agrees at 8 bases. The sample consisted of blood. The CDR3 is CAIRGQEETQYF. In nucleotides, the CDR3 is TGTGCCATCAGGGGACAGGAAGAGACCCAGTACTTC.